The text below deals with one T cell receptor (beta chain). Measured with immunoSEQ multiplex PCR; TCRdb has only the in-frame clones, and not every one. The repertoire holds some 28,000 clones, about 83% seen once, with more than 1.5% in the top ten. The data derive from a study of control samples from healthy donors and cancer patients. The CDR3 is made up of 14 amino acids. Germline V lookup: CDR1 SGHRS, CDR2 YFSETQ. The germline V and J ends were trimmed by 0 bases and 3 bases, with 6 bases remaining between them. Specimen: PBMCs. The rearrangement uses TRBV5-1 and TRBJ2-2, with unresolved D. The receptor comes from a woman aged 40 to 50 with lung cancer. This CDR3 is CASSLGQYTGELFF. CDR3 bases: TGCGCCAGCAGCTTGGGCCAGTACACCGGGGAGCTGTTTTTT. Full variable domain (missing parts from reference TRBV5-1 and TRBJ2-2): KAGVTQTPRYLIKTRGQQVTLSCSPISGHRSVSWYQQTPGQGLQFLFEYFSETQRNKGNFPGRFSGRQFSNSRSEMNVSTLELGDSALYLCASSLGQYTGELFFGEGSRLTVL.